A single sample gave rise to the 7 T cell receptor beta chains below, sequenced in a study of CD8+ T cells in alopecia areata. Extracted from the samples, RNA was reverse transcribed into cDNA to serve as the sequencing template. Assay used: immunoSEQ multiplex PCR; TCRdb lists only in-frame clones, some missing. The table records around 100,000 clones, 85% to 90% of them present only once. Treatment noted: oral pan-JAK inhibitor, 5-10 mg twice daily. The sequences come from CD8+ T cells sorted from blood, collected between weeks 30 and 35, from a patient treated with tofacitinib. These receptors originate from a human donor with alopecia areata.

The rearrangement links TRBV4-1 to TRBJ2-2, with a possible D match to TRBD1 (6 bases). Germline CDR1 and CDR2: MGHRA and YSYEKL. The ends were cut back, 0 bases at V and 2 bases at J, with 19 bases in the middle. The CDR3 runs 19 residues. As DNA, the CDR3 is TGCGCCAGCAGCCAAGATGGGGACCACAGGGTGTCCAACACCGGGGAGCTGTTTTTT. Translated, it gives CASSQDGDHRVSNTGELFF.

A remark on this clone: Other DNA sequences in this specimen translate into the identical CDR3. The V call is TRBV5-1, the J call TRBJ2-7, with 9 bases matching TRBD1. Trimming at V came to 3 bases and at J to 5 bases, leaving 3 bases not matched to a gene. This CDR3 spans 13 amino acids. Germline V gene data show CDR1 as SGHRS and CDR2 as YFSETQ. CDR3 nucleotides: TGCGCCAGCAGCTCGGGACAGGGAGACGAGCAGTACTTC. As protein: CASSSGQGDEQYF. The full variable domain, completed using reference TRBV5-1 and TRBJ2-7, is KAGVTQTPRYLIKTRGQQVTLSCSPISGHRSVSWYQQTPGQGLQFLFEYFSETQRNKGNFPGRFSGRQFSNSRSEMNVSTLELGDSALYLCASSSGQGDEQYFGPGTRLTVT.

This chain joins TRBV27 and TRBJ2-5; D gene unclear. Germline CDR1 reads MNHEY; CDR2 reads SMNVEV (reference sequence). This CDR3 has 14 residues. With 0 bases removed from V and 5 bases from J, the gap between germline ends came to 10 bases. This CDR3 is CASSLSQTAETQYF. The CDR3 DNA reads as TGTGCCAGCAGTTTATCCCAAACCGCCGAGACCCAGTACTTC.

The CDR3 is CASSQLTSGDTGELFF. CDR3 DNA: TGCGCCAGCAGCCAATTGACTAGCGGGGACACCGGGGAGCTGTTTTTT. The chain has TRBV4-1 and TRBJ2-2, with 11 nucleotides matching TRBD2. Germline CDR1 reads MGHRA; CDR2 reads YSYEKL. The junction had 2 bases not matched to a gene; V was cut back by 2 bases and J by 3 bases. CDR3 size: 16 residues.

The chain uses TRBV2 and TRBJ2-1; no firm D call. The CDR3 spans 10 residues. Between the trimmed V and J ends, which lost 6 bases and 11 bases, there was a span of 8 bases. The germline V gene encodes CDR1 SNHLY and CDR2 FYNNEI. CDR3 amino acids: CASSTTKQFF. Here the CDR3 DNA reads TGTGCCAGCAGCACTACGAAGCAGTTCTTC.

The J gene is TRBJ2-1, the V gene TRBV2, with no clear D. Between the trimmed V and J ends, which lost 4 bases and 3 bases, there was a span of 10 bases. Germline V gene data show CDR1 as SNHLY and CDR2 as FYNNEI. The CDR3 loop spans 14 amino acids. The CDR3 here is CASSVLAVYNEQFF. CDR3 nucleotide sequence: TGTGCCAGCAGTGTCCTGGCGGTCTACAATGAGCAGTTCTTC.

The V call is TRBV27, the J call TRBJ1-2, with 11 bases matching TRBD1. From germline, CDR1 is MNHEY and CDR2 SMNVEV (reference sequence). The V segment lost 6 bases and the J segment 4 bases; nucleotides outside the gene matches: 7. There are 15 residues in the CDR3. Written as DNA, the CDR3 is TGTGCCAGCAGCGAGGGACAGGGGGTAGGCTATGGCTACACCTTC. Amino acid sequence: CASSEGQGVGYGYTF.